The 20 T cell receptor beta chains below were found in one sample sequenced in a study of tumor-infiltrating lymphocytes in localized non-small cell lung cancer. Profiled with immunoSEQ multiplex PCR; TCRdb holds only in-frame clones, not every one. The sample lists 16,000 or so clones; 70% to 75% were seen once. The specimen sequenced was lung tumor tissue. The receptors shown here come from a human donor with non-small cell lung cancer.

The V call is TRBV5-8, the J call TRBJ1-4, with TRBD1 identical over 7 bases. Losses at the gene ends were 4 bases for V and 8 bases for J; bases not matched to a gene: 11. Germline CDR1 is SGHTS and CDR2 is YDEGEE. The CDR3 totals 15 residues. In DNA form, the CDR3 reads TGTGCCAGCAGCCCGAGCCGGCAGGGGGGAGAAAAACTGTTTTTT. Protein product: CASSPSRQGGEKLFF.

This rearrangement joins TRBV2 to TRBJ2-1; 7 positions agree with TRBD2. CDR1 and CDR2 from the germline V gene are SNHLY and FYNNEI. With V trimmed by 8 bases and J by 0 bases, 4 bases remained unmatched. There are 14 residues in the CDR3. CDR3 nucleotide sequence: TGTGCCAGCCTAGCGGCGATCTCCTACAATGAGCAGTTCTTC. Its protein product is CASLAAISYNEQFF. The full variable domain, completed using reference TRBV2 and TRBJ2-1, is EPEVTQTPSHQVTQMGQEVILRCVPISNHLYFYWYRQILGQKVEFLVSFYNNEISEKSEIFDDQFSVERPDGSNFTLKIRSTKLEDSAMYFCASLAAISYNEQFFGPGTRLTVL.

The rearrangement uses TRBV30 and TRBJ2-1; no definite D call. CDR3 length: 12 amino acids. V lost 3 bases and J lost 5, with 8 bases in between. Germline CDR1 reads GTSNPN; CDR2 reads SVGIG (reference sequence). CDR3 bases: TGTGCCTGGAGCCCGGCAAACAATGAGCAGTTCTTC. Translated, it gives CAWSPANNEQFF. Full variable domain (remainder filled in from reference TRBV30 and TRBJ2-1): SQTIHQWPATLVQPVGSPLSLECTVEGTSNPNLYWYRQAAGRGLQLLFYSVGIGQISSEVPQNLSASRPQDRQFILSSKKLLLSDSGFYLCAWSPANNEQFFGPGTRLTVL.

The chain combines TRBV4-2 with TRBJ1-4; tentatively, D is TRBD1 (6 bases). Germline assignment: CDR1 LGHNA and CDR2 YNFKEQ. The CDR3 length is 16 residues. With 1 base removed from V and 7 bases from J, the gap between germline ends came to 16 bases. The CDR3 protein is CASSQGYRDNTEKLFF. CDR3 nucleotides: TGTGCCAGCAGCCAAGGGTACCGGGACAATACTGAAAAACTGTTTTTT.

In DNA, the CDR3 is TGTGCCAGCAGAACGCAACGGATACACAATGAGCAGTTCTTC. As protein: CASRTQRIHNEQFF. This chain links TRBV21-1 with TRBJ2-1. TRBV21-1 is termed a pseudogene. The CDR3 covers 14 residues.

The rearrangement joins TRBV30 to TRBJ1-2; TRBD1 might be the D (6 bases). Germline lookup yields CDR1 GTSNPN and CDR2 SVGIG (reference sequence). This CDR3 comprises 13 residues. V was trimmed by 8 bases and J by 4 bases, leaving 17 bases between them. The CDR3 reads CAGGLQGGYGYTF. The DNA of the CDR3 is TGTGCCGGGGGACTACAGGGTGGCTATGGCTACACCTTC.

This clone came up once. The chain links TRBV9 to TRBJ1-6; no definite D call. CDR3 length equals 14 residues. Germline CDR1 and CDR2: SGDLS and YYNGEE. Between the trimmed V and J ends, which lost 0 bases and 7 bases, there was a span of 8 bases. In DNA, the CDR3 is TGTGCCAGCAGCGTAGCAGAGGTGAATTCACCCCTCCACTTT. Translation: CASSVAEVNSPLHF. Together with reference TRBV9 and TRBJ1-6, the CDR3 gives the full variable domain: DSGVTQTPKHLITATGQRVTLRCSPRSGDLSVYWYQQSLDQGLQFLIQYYNGEERAKGNILERFSAQQFPDLHSELNLSSLELGDSALYFCASSVAEVNSPLHFGNGTRLTVT.

This chain links TRBV15 with TRBJ2-3; 9 bases align to TRBD1. This CDR3 is built from 15 residues. After removal of 4 bases from V and 1 base from J, the junction contained 3 bases not matched to a gene. CDR1 is LNHNV, CDR2 YYDKDF, per germline (reference sequence). CDR3 DNA: TGTGCCACCAGCATAACAGGGGGCGGCACAGATACGCAGTATTTT. Protein: CATSITGGGTDTQYF.

V gene TRBV6-1 combines with J gene TRBJ1-5; D is undetermined. Germline V CDR1 and CDR2: MNHNS, SASEGT. V was shortened by 6 bases and J by 6 bases, with 9 bases between the two germline ends. This CDR3 contains 12 residues. CDR3 nucleotide sequence: TGTGCCAGCAGATCCGGGAGTCAGCCCCAGCATTTT. It codes for CASRSGSQPQHF.

The chain has TRBV7-3 and TRBJ2-1, with a tentative D call TRBD2 (6 bases). This CDR3 region has 14 residues. V was trimmed by 2 bases and J by 10 bases, leaving 15 bases between them. In germline, CDR1 is SGHTA, CDR2 FQGTGA. The CDR3 DNA reads TGTGCCAGCAGCTTATGGGACTCCCATGGGGAGCAGTTCTTC. Its protein product is CASSLWDSHGEQFF.

The rearrangement uses TRBV7-8 and TRBJ2-3, with 7 bases that match TRBD2. V was clipped by 4 bases and J by 1 base; unmatched bases: 5. This CDR3 comprises 15 residues. The V gene's germline CDR1 is SGHVS and CDR2 FQNEAQ. This CDR3 is CASSYAGAGTDTQYF. CDR3 bases: TGTGCCAGCAGCTACGCGGGAGCGGGCACAGATACGCAGTATTTT.

The rearrangement uses TRBV10-3 and TRBJ2-6, with unresolved D. The V and J ends lost 5 bases and 1 base respectively, with 3 bases between them. Germline V lookup: CDR1 ENHRY, CDR2 SYGVKD. CDR3 size: 13 residues. The CDR3 is CAISLSGANVLTF. CDR3 DNA: TGTGCCATCAGTTTATCTGGGGCCAACGTCCTGACTTTC.

The table lists this clone with a few counts. This chain uses TRBV7-9 with TRBJ1-6; a possible D gene is TRBD1 (5 bases). V lost 6 bases and J lost 10, with 19 bases in between. CDR1 and CDR2 (germline): SEHNR, FQNEAQ (reference sequence). The CDR3 runs to 15 residues. This CDR3 reads CASRSGEGRHSPLHF. For the CDR3, the DNA is TGTGCCAGCAGGTCCGGGGAGGGGAGGCACTCACCCCTCCACTTT.

The genes are TRBV9 and TRBJ1-3, with TRBD1 as a possible D gene (6 bases). The CDR3 is 15 amino acids. Germline CDR1 is SGDLS and CDR2 is YYNGEE. V lost 1 base, J lost 1 base, and 9 bases lay in between. CDR3 coding DNA: TGTGCCAGCAGCGTAAGTCAGGGGTCTGGAAACACCATATATTTT. It specifies CASSVSQGSGNTIYF.

This clone was observed a single time. The chain links TRBV19 to TRBJ1-2, with a possible D match to TRBD1 (5 bases). Trimming cost V 1 base and J 8 bases, with 8 bases left between them. CDR1 and CDR2 (germline): LNHDA, SQIVND (reference sequence). The CDR3 has 12 residues. The CDR3 loop reads CASSIGQGGYTF. The DNA of the CDR3 is TGTGCCAGTAGTATAGGGCAGGGCGGCTACACCTTC.

This clone was found a few times. This chain links TRBV27 with TRBJ1-6, with D perhaps TRBD1 (5 bases). CDR3 length: 13 residues. The V gene lost 5 bases and the J gene lost 9 bases, with 11 bases spanning the gap. Germline V gene lookup returns CDR1 MNHEY and CDR2 SMNVEV (reference sequence). The CDR3 DNA sequence: TGTGCCAGCAGTGAGGGGTTTGGTTCACCCCTCCACTTT. This encodes CASSEGFGSPLHF.

The rearrangement uses TRBV28 and TRBJ1-2, with D hard to call. V was trimmed by 6 bases and J by 1 base, leaving 9 bases between them. This CDR3 has 13 residues. CDR1 and CDR2 from the germline V gene are MDHEN and SYDVKM. The CDR3 nucleotides are TGTGCCAGCAGATACAAGATTAACTATGGCTACACCTTC. This gives the protein CASRYKINYGYTF.

V usage is TRBV28 and J usage is TRBJ2-5, with TRBD2 as a possible D gene (6 bases). The length of the CDR3 is 15 residues. Trimming stripped 5 bases from V and 5 bases from J, with 18 bases between. The V gene's germline CDR1 is MDHEN and CDR2 SYDVKM. Here the CDR3 DNA reads TGTGCCAGCAGTCCCAGTGCGGGGCGATTGGAGACCCAGTACTTC. Amino acids: CASSPSAGRLETQYF.

This clone was seen only a few times. This chain joins TRBV7-6 and TRBJ1-4; no firm D call. Trimming stripped 5 bases from V and 7 bases from J, with 14 bases between. CDR1 is SGHVS and CDR2 is FNYEAQ in the germline V gene. This CDR3 contains 14 residues. In DNA form, the CDR3 reads TGTGCCAGCAGCCCGGTCGAAGAATTTGAAAAACTGTTTTTT. It specifies CASSPVEEFEKLFF.

The J gene is TRBJ2-1, the V gene TRBV28; 12 bases map to TRBD2. This CDR3 spans 15 amino acids. With 2 bases clipped from V and 10 bases from J, the junction kept 6 bases outside the gene matches. CDR1 and CDR2 (germline): MDHEN, SYDVKM. The CDR3 sequence is CASSLGSGLAGEQFF. In nucleotides, the CDR3 is TGTGCCAGCAGTTTAGGTTCTGGACTAGCGGGGGAGCAGTTCTTC.